Presented here are 25 T cell receptor beta chains from one specimen sequenced in a study of blood T cell repertoires in COVID-19. Profiling relied on immunoSEQ multiplex PCR, and the TCRdb table lists in-frame clones only, not all of them. Of 100,000 to 150,000 clones listed, about 80% are singletons. The source material was peripheral blood. Receptors were obtained from a man aged 55 to 70 with acute or convalescent COVID-19.

The chain combines TRBV5-1 with TRBJ2-3; the D gene is possibly TRBD1 (5 bases). CDR1 and CDR2 from the germline V gene are SGHRS and YFSETQ. The CDR3 covers 12 residues. V lost 4 bases and J lost 5, with 8 bases in between. The CDR3 spells CASSTDRDTQYF. The CDR3 DNA is TGCGCCAGCAGCACCGACAGAGATACGCAGTATTTT.

The chain is built from TRBV30 and TRBJ1-1, with a possible D match to TRBD1 (6 bases). The CDR3 consists of 14 residues. Germline V lookup: CDR1 GTSNPN, CDR2 SVGIG (reference sequence). Trimming left V 2 bases short and J 3 bases short, with 13 bases between. The CDR3 loop is CAWSLTGSYTEAFF. The CDR3 DNA is TGTGCCTGGAGTTTGACAGGTTCGTACACTGAAGCTTTCTTT. Drawing the rest from reference TRBV30 and TRBJ1-1, the complete variable domain is SQTIHQWPATLVQPVGSPLSLECTVEGTSNPNLYWYRQAAGRGLQLLFYSVGIGQISSEVPQNLSASRPQDRQFILSSKKLLLSDSGFYLCAWSLTGSYTEAFFGQGTRLTVV.

The chain uses TRBV7-8 and TRBJ1-5; D unclear. V was shortened by 3 bases and J by 4 bases, with 10 bases between the two germline ends. The CDR3 extends over 14 amino acids. The germline gives CDR1 SGHVS, CDR2 FQNEAQ. The DNA of the CDR3 is TGTGCCAGCAGCTTCGACTCCGCAAATCAGCCCCAGCATTTT. It codes for CASSFDSANQPQHF.

In this sample, this clone turned up once. V gene TRBV23-1 combines with J gene TRBJ1-5, with 7 bases that match TRBD1. TRBV23-1 is identified as an open reading frame with a role that is uncertain. V lost 5 bases, J lost 1 base, and 8 bases stayed unmatched. This CDR3 has 16 amino acids. The CDR3 spells CASSVDDRDSNQPQHF. CDR3 sequence (DNA): TGCGCCAGCAGTGTGGACGACAGGGACAGCAATCAGCCCCAGCATTTT.

The chain joins TRBV29-1 to TRBJ2-1, with 7 bases that match TRBD1. V lost 4 bases and J lost 10; bases outside the gene matches: 7. The CDR3 runs 12 residues. CDR1 is SQVTM and CDR2 is ANQGSEA in the germline V gene. CDR3 loop: CSVGERQGEQFF. CDR3 nucleotides: TGCAGCGTTGGGGAGCGACAGGGCGAGCAGTTCTTC.

The chain uses TRBV28 and TRBJ1-4; 7 bases map to TRBD1. Germline V gene data show CDR1 as MDHEN and CDR2 as SYDVKM. The CDR3 totals 16 residues. The V segment lost 4 bases and the J segment 4 bases; nucleotides outside the gene matches: 9. Written as DNA, the CDR3 is TGTGCCAGCAGTTCGCCACAGGGGAGAGGTAATGAAAAACTGTTTTTT. The encoded protein is CASSSPQGRGNEKLFF. The whole variable domain, filled in from reference TRBV28 and TRBJ1-4, reads DVKVTQSSRYLVKRTGEKVFLECVQDMDHENMFWYRQDPGLGLRLIYFSYDVKMKEKGDIPEGYSVSREKKERFSLILESASTNQTSMYLCASSSPQGRGNEKLFFGSGTQLSVL.

The chain links TRBV29-1 to TRBJ1-4; maybe TRBD1 (6 bases). The CDR3 spans 13 residues. Deletions cut 7 bases from V and 2 bases from J, with 11 bases between. The germline CDR1 and CDR2 sequences are SQVTM and ANQGSEA. In DNA, the CDR3 is TGCAGCGCCAAGGGGGACACTAATGAAAAACTGTTTTTT. Residues: CSAKGDTNEKLFF.

The chain is built from TRBV7-5 and TRBJ1-2; TRBD1 is the table's D call and was not checked against the DNA. TRBV7-5 is an annotated pseudogene. This CDR3 comprises 18 residues. CDR3 residues: CVRSLPWDRGFGNYGYTF. CDR3 sequence (DNA): TGTGTCAGAAGCTTACCCTGGGACAGGGGGTTCGGCAACTATGGCTACACCTTC.

The chain couples TRBV27 to TRBJ2-3; 7 bases agree with TRBD1. The CDR3 loop spans 17 amino acids. Germline CDR1 and CDR2: MNHEY and SMNVEV (reference sequence). With 4 bases clipped from V and 2 bases from J, the junction kept 12 bases outside the gene matches. The CDR3: CASSYTLTGAVTDTQYF. For the CDR3, the DNA is TGTGCCAGCAGTTATACCTTAACAGGGGCCGTCACAGATACGCAGTATTTT.

The table lists this clone with a count of one. The rearrangement joins TRBV11-2 to TRBJ2-7; the match to TRBD2 covers 11 bases. The germline gives CDR1 SGHAT, CDR2 FQNNGV. The CDR3 covers 18 residues. The V segment lost 5 bases and the J segment 0 bases; nucleotides outside the gene matches: 12. Written as DNA, the CDR3 is TGTGCCAGCAGCAGAACCGGGACTAGCGGTTTTCTCTCCTACGAGCAGTACTTC. Encoded protein: CASSRTGTSGFLSYEQYF.

The chain uses TRBV6-4 and TRBJ2-7, with a possible D match to TRBD1 (5 bases). There are 15 residues in the CDR3. The V end lost 7 bases, the J end lost 1 base, and 17 bases lay between the germline ends. Germline loops: CDR1 MRHNA, CDR2 SNTAGT. The CDR3 here is CASNPKVRGSYEQYF. The CDR3 DNA reads TGTGCCAGCAACCCTAAGGTAAGGGGTTCCTACGAGCAGTACTTC.

This clone was counted once. The chain carries TRBV2 and TRBJ2-6, with 8 bases lining up with TRBD2. Germline loops: CDR1 SNHLY, CDR2 FYNNEI. The CDR3 runs to 15 residues. The ends lost 6 bases at V and 2 bases at J; junction bases unmatched: 3. CDR3 DNA sequence: TGTGCCAGCAGCGGGGGGGGACCTGGGGCCAACGTCCTGACTTTC. Protein sequence: CASSGGGPGANVLTF.

This sequence joins TRBV5-1 and TRBJ2-3; possible D gene TRBD2, 5 bases. V was pared by 6 bases and J by 4 bases, with 9 bases between. Germline assignment: CDR1 SGHRS and CDR2 YFSETQ. This CDR3 has 12 amino acids. The CDR3 nucleotides read TGCGCCAGCAACCGCGGGCCAGATACGCAGTATTTT. This gives the protein CASNRGPDTQYF.

This clone was picked up one time. This chain connects TRBV28 to TRBJ2-7, with D maybe TRBD1 (7 bases). The CDR3 spans 14 residues. Germline assignment: CDR1 MDHEN and CDR2 SYDVKM. V lost 4 bases and J lost 5, with 15 bases in between. The CDR3 DNA reads TGTGCCAGCAGTTCGGGCGGAGGGGGCGACGAGCAGTACTTC. Translating it yields CASSSGGGGDEQYF.

This rearrangement joins TRBV19 to TRBJ2-7, with a possible D match to TRBD1 (5 bases). In germline, CDR1 is LNHDA, CDR2 SQIVND (reference sequence). This CDR3 is built from 13 residues. Trimming took 3 bases from V and 2 from J, leaving 8 bases between them. CDR3 in amino acids: CASSMMDTYEQYF. DNA of the CDR3: TGTGCCAGTAGTATGATGGACACCTACGAGCAGTACTTC.

The chain employs TRBV2 and TRBJ2-5; 8 positions match TRBD1. CDR3 length equals 13 residues. Looked up from germline, CDR1 is SNHLY and CDR2 is FYNNEI. With 5 bases clipped from V and 8 bases from J, the junction kept 7 bases outside the gene matches. For the CDR3, the DNA is TGTGCCAGCAGTACCCCAGGGGGCCCCACCCAGTACTTC. This gives the protein CASSTPGGPTQYF.

The chain uses TRBV3-1 (or the pseudogene TRBV3-2) and TRBJ2-2; the match to TRBD2 covers 10 bases. The germline gives CDR1 LGHDT, CDR2 YNNKEL (reference sequence). The J segment lost 0 bases and the V segment lost 3 bases, leaving 7 bases of the junction unmatched. The CDR3 loop spans 18 amino acids. CDR3 nucleotide sequence: TGTGCCAGCAGCCAGCGGCTAGCGGGAGAGACGAACACCGGGGAGCTGTTTTTT. The encoded protein is CASSQRLAGETNTGELFF.

The chain joins TRBV12-3 or TRBV12-4 to TRBJ1-6; 7 nucleotides agree with TRBD1. The CDR3 is 13 residues long. Germline trimming cut 5 bases from V and 16 bases from J; bases unmatched to any gene: 11. The CDR3 here is CASSTRDSGWLHF. The CDR3 DNA reads as TGTGCCAGCAGTACCCGGGACAGTGGGTGGCTCCACTTT.

The chain joins TRBV30 to TRBJ1-2; a possible D gene is TRBD1 (5 bases). From germline, CDR1 is GTSNPN and CDR2 SVGIG (reference sequence). Between the trimmed V and J ends, which lost 1 base and 7 bases, there was a span of 13 bases. The length of the CDR3 is 13 residues. CDR3 amino acids: CAWSGRGLGGYTF. The DNA of the CDR3 is TGTGCCTGGAGTGGTAGGGGTTTGGGTGGCTACACCTTC.

This clone showed up just once. The CDR3 coding sequence is TGTGCCAGCAGCCCATCCGGGAGGGGCCGCACCCAGTACTTC. Protein: CASSPSGRGRTQYF. The chain uses TRBV14 and TRBJ2-5; 8 nucleotides align to TRBD2. Per the germline V gene, CDR1 is SGHDN and CDR2 is FVKESK. J lost 8 bases, V lost 4 bases, and 9 bases had no gene match. This CDR3 is 14 amino acids long.

The chain uses TRBV6-5 and TRBJ2-2; no reliable D call. The ends were cut back, 5 bases at V and 4 bases at J, with 8 bases in the middle. CDR3 length equals 13 residues. CDR1 and CDR2 (germline): MNHEY, SVGAGI. CDR3 DNA sequence: TGTGCCAGCAGTATCAGCGTCACCGGGGAGCTGTTTTTT. This encodes CASSISVTGELFF.

The chain carries TRBV6-5 and TRBJ1-2; 8 nucleotides line up with TRBD1. V was clipped by 0 bases and J by 5 bases; unmatched bases: 5. Germline loops: CDR1 MNHEY, CDR2 SVGAGI. CDR3 size: 15 residues. This CDR3 is CASSYSGQGGYGYTF. The CDR3 DNA follows: TGTGCCAGCAGTTACTCCGGACAGGGCGGGTATGGCTACACCTTC.

The chain couples TRBV2 to TRBJ2-7, with D unclear. Trimming removed 6 bases from V and 9 bases from J, with 15 bases in between. The V gene's germline CDR1 is SNHLY and CDR2 FYNNEI. This CDR3 spans 12 amino acids. DNA of the CDR3: TGTGCCAGCAGGAGACTTTACTCGGGGCAGTACTTC. Protein: CASRRLYSGQYF. Full variable domain (missing parts from reference TRBV2 and TRBJ2-7): EPEVTQTPSHQVTQMGQEVILRCVPISNHLYFYWYRQILGQKVEFLVSFYNNEISEKSEIFDDQFSVERPDGSNFTLKIRSTKLEDSAMYFCASRRLYSGQYFGPGTRLTVT.

This clone was picked up one time. The V gene is TRBV11-2, the J gene TRBJ1-1, with TRBD1 matching 7 bases. V was clipped by 5 bases and J by 0 bases; unmatched bases: 3. Per the germline V gene, CDR1 is SGHAT and CDR2 is FQNNGV. CDR3 length: 14 residues. The CDR3 spells CASSQGQLNTEAFF. The CDR3 bases are TGTGCCAGCAGCCAGGGACAGTTGAACACTGAAGCTTTCTTT.

The V and J genes are TRBV2 and TRBJ2-3; D possibly corresponds to TRBD2 (5 bases). V was clipped by 4 bases and J by 2 bases, with 13 bases between them. Germline V CDR1 and CDR2: SNHLY, FYNNEI. This CDR3 contains 15 residues. The CDR3 sequence is CASSGGRLNTDTQYF. The CDR3 DNA sequence: TGTGCCAGCAGTGGAGGGAGACTAAACACAGATACGCAGTATTTT.